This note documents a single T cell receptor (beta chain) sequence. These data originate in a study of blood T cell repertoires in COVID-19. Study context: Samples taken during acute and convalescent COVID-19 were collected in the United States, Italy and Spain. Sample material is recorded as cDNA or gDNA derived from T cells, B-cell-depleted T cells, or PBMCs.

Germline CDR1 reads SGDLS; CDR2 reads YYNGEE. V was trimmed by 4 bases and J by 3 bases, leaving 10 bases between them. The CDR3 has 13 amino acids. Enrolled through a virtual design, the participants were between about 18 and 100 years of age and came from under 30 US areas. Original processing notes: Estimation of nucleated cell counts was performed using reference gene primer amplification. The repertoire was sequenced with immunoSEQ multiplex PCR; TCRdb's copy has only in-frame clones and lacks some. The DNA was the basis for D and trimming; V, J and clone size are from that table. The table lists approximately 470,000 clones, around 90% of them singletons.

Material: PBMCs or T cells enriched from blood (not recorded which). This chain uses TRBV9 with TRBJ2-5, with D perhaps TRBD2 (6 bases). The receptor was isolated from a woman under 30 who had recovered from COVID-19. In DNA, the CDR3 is TGTGCCAGCAGCATGGGACTCGAAGAGACCCAGTACTTC. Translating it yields CASSMGLEETQYF. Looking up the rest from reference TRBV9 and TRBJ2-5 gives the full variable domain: DSGVTQTPKHLITATGQRVTLRCSPRSGDLSVYWYQQSLDQGLQFLIQYYNGEERAKGNILERFSAQQFPDLHSELNLSSLELGDSALYFCASSMGLEETQYFGPGTRLLVL.